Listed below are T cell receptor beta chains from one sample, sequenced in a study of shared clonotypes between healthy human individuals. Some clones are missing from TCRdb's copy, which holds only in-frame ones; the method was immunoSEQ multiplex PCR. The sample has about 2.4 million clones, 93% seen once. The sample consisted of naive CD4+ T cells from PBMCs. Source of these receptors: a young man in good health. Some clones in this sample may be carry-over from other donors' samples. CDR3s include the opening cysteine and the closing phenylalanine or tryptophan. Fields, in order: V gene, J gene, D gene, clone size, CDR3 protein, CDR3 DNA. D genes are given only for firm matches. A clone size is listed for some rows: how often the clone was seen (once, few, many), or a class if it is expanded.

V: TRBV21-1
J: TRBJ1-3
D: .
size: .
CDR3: CASSKEGARRSF
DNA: TGTGCCAGCAGCAAAGAGGGGGCCCGCAGGAGTTTT

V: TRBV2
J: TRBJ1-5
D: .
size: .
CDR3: CASSERLEGQPQHF
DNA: TGTGCCAGCAGTGAACGGCTCGAGGGTCAGCCCCAGCATTTT

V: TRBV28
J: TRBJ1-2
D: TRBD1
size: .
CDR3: CASSQPQGRGYGYTF
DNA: TGTGCCAGCAGCCAACCACAGGGGCGCGGCTATGGCTACACCTTC

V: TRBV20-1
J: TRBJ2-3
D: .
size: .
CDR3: CSAIPRDTQYF
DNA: TGCAGTGCGATACCTCGGGATACGCAGTATTTT

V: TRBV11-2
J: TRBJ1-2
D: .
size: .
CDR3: CASSSYKTYGYTF
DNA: TGTGCCAGCAGCTCCTACAAGACCTATGGCTACACCTTC

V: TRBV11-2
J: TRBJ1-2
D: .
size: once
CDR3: CASSLTERGHYGYTF
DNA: TGTGCCAGCAGCTTAACAGAAAGGGGCCACTATGGCTACACCTTC

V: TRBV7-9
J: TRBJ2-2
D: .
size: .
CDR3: CASSLFGELFF
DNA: TGTGCCAGCAGCCTTTTCGGGGAGCTGTTTTTT

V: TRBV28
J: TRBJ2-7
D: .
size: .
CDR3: CASKTHNGDEQYF
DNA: TGTGCCAGCAAAACCCATAATGGGGACGAGCAGTACTTC

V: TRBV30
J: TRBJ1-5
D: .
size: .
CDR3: CAWSRSGRKQPQHF
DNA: TGTGCCTGGAGTCGGTCAGGTCGAAAGCAGCCCCAGCATTTT

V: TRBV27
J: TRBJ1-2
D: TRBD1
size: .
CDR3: CASSTHRGGYTF
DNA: TGTGCCAGCAGTACCCACAGGGGTGGCTACACCTTC

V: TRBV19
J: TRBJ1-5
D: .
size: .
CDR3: CASSGTQSGHQPQHF
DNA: TGTGCCAGTAGTGGAACCCAGTCAGGGCATCAGCCCCAGCATTTT

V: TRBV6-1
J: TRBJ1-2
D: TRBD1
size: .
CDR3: CASSITGDGYTF
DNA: TGTGCCAGCAGTATAACAGGGGATGGCTACACCTTC

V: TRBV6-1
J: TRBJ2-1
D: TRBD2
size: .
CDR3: CASSEPGLAGGSRNEQFF
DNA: TGTGCCAGCAGTGAACCGGGACTAGCGGGAGGTAGTAGGAATGAGCAGTTCTTC

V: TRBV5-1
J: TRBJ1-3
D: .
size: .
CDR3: CASSSQPGASGNTIYF
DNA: TGCGCCAGCAGCTCCCAGCCAGGGGCCTCTGGAAACACCATATATTTT

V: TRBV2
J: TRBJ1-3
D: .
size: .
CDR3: CARDDSPYGQGNTIYF
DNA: TGTGCCAGAGACGACAGTCCATATGGACAGGGAAACACCATATATTTT

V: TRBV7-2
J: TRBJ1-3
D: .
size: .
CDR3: CASSLAGGNTIYF
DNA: TGTGCCAGCAGCCTTGCGGGAGGAAACACCATATATTTT

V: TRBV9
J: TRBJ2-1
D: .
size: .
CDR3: CASSVDGGRSEQFF
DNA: TGTGCCAGCAGCGTAGACGGTGGGAGGAGTGAGCAGTTCTTC

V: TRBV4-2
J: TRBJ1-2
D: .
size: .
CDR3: CASSPPAGGYTF
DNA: TGTGCCAGCAGCCCCCCCGCGGGTGGCTACACCTTC

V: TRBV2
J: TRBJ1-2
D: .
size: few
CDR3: CASSEGPTDNYGYTF
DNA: TGTGCCAGCAGTGAAGGCCCCACAGATAACTATGGCTACACCTTC

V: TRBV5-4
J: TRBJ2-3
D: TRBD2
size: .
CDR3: CASSLGLAGVSTDTQYF
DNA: TGTGCCAGCAGCTTGGGACTAGCGGGAGTAAGCACAGATACGCAGTATTTT

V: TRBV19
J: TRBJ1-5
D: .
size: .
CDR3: CASSLGVETRNQPQHF
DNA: TGTGCCAGTAGTCTAGGTGTCGAGACACGCAATCAGCCCCAGCATTTT

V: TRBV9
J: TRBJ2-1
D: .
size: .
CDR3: CASSGASYNEQFF
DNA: TGTGCCAGCAGCGGGGCCTCCTACAATGAGCAGTTCTTC

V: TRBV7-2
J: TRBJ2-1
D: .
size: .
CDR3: CASSLVGGWGYNEQFF
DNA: TGTGCCAGCAGCTTAGTTGGCGGGTGGGGGTACAATGAGCAGTTCTTC

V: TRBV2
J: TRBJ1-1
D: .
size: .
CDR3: CASRMGRTMNTEAFF
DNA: TGTGCCAGCAGGATGGGACGTACAATGAACACTGAAGCTTTCTTT

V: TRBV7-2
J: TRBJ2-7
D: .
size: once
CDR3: CASSRPPTRITGEQYF
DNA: TGTGCCAGCAGCCGTCCCCCGACTAGAATTACTGGCGAGCAGTACTTC

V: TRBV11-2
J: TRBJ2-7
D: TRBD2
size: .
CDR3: CASSLGTSGTYEQYF
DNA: TGTGCCAGCAGCTTAGGGACTAGCGGCACCTACGAGCAGTACTTC

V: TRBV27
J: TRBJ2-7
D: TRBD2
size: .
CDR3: CASSFRNTQREGHYEQYF
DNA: TGTGCCAGCAGTTTTCGGAATACTCAGCGGGAGGGCCATTACGAGCAGTACTTC

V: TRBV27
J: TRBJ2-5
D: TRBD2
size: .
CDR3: CASTAMTSGGETQYF
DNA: TGTGCCAGCACGGCGATGACTAGCGGGGGGGAGACCCAGTACTTC

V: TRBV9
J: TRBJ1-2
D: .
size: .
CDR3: CASSVGPGPSIYGYTF
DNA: TGTGCCAGCAGCGTAGGCCCGGGCCCCTCAATCTATGGCTACACCTTC

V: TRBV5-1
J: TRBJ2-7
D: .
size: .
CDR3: CASSLESYEQYF
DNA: TGCGCCAGCAGCTTGGAGAGCTACGAGCAGTACTTC

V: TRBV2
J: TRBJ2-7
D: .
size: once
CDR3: CASRADGTQNEQYF
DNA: TGTGCCAGCAGGGCGGACGGGACACAAAACGAGCAGTACTTC